The clone carrying this TCR beta chain came up once. Antigen specificity is unknown. The data were obtained in a study of T cell responses to AZD1222 COVID-19 vaccine. For the study at large: Second doses at about 4 or about 12 weeks were pooled.

Broader study findings: The reported proportion of spike-specific TCRs targeting unmutated variant regions was nearly half. Repertoire samples came only from after the peak T cell response. Spike-specific TCR repertoires showed rising breadth and depth after two AZD1222 doses.

The CDR3 is 16 amino acids. The trim removed 4 bases at V and 4 bases at J, leaving 11 bases unmatched. Germline CDR1 reads SGHNT; CDR2 reads YENEEA. The protocol was immunoSEQ multiplex PCR, while the TCRdb copy is restricted to in-frame clones and leaves out a portion. Among under 75,000 clones listed, around 85% were seen once. This TCR came from an adult in good health. Sequencing was performed on peripheral blood, taken on day 0 of AZD1222 vaccination. The genes are TRBV11-3 and TRBJ2-5; 8 bases map to TRBD1. This chain's CDR3 is CASSSRLPGGGETQYF. CDR3 nucleotide sequence: TGTGCCAGCAGCTCGCGCCTCCCAGGGGGCGGAGAGACCCAGTACTTC. Complete variable domain (other parts from reference TRBV11-3 and TRBJ2-5): EAGVVQSPRYKIIEKKQPVAFWCNPISGHNTLYWYLQNLGQGPELLIRYENEEAVDDSQLPKDRFSAERLKGVDSTLKIQPAELGDSAVYLCASSSRLPGGGETQYFGPGTRLLVL.